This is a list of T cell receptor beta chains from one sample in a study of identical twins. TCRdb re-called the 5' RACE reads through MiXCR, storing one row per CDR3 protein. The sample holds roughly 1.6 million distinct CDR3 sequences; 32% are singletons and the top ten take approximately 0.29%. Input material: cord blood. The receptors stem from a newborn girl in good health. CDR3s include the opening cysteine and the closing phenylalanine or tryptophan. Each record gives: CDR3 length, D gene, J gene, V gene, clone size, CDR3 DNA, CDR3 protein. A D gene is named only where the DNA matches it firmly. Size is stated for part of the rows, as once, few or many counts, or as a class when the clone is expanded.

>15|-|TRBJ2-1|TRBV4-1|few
TGCGCCAGCCAGCCATTAGCGAGCTCCTACAATGAGCAGTTCTTC
CASQPLASSYNEQFF
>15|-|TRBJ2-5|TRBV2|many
TGTGCCAGCAGAACGATAGGACAGTACCAAGAGACCCAGTACTTC
CASRTIGQYQETQYF
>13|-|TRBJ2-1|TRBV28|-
TGTGCCAGCAGTGGCGGGACGATCAATGAGCAGTTCTTC
CASSGGTINEQFF
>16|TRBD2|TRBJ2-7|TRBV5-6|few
TGTGCCAGCAGCTTGGAAGTAGCGGGAGTAGCCTACGAGCAGTACTTC
CASSLEVAGVAYEQYF
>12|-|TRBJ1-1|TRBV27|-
TGTGCCAGCAGTTTACCCCGGGGTGAAGCTTTCTTT
CASSLPRGEAFF
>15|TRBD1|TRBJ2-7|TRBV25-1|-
TGTGCCAGCAGTGATTTATGGACAGGGGGCAATGAGCAGTACTTC
CASSDLWTGGNEQYF
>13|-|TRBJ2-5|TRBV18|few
TGTGCCAGCTCACTGGGAATTTCAGAGACCCAGTACTTC
CASSLGISETQYF
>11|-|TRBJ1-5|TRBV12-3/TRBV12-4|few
TGTGCCAGCAGTAGCGGGAACGCCCAGCATTTT
CASSSGNAQHF
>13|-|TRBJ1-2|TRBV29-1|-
TGCAGCGTTGGTAACGGTGCGGACTATGGCTACACCTTC
CSVGNGADYGYTF
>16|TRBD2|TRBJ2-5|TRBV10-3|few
TGTGCCATCAGTGAATCTAGCGGGAGGGCCTCAGAGACCCAGTACTTC
CAISESSGRASETQYF
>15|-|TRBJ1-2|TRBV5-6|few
TGTGCCAGCAGCTTGGTTTTTGAAGGGGGCTATGGCTACACCTTC
CASSLVFEGGYGYTF
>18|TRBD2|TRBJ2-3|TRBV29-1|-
TGCAGCGTTGCCGCGGACAGGGCGGCTAGCGGGGGAACAGATACGCAGTATTTT
CSVAADRAASGGTDTQYF
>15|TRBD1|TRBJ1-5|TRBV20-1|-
TGCAGTGGAACCGACAGGGTGGTGGGCAATCAGCCCCAGCATTTT
CSGTDRVVGNQPQHF
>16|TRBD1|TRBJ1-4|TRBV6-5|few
TGTGCCAGCAGTTGGGGGACAGGGGGCACTAATGAAAAACTGTTTTTT
CASSWGTGGTNEKLFF
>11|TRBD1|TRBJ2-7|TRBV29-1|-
TGCAGCGTCCGACAGGGGCACGAGCAGTACTTC
CSVRQGHEQYF
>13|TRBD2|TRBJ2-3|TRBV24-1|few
TGTGCCACCCTAGCGGGAGAGGGAGATACGCAGTATTTT
CATLAGEGDTQYF
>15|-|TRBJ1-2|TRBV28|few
TGTGCCAGCACCCAGATACCATCCGACAACTATGGCTACACCTTC
CASTQIPSDNYGYTF
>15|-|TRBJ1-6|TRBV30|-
TGTGCCTGGAGTGCCCCGGGACTCCTATTAACACCCCTCCACTTT
CAWSAPGLLLTPLHF
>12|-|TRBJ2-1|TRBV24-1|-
TGTGCCACCGGCCCCCAATTAGGGGAGCAGTTCTTC
CATGPQLGEQFF
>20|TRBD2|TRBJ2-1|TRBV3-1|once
TGTGCCAGCAGCCGACGGACTAGCGGGAGGTGGTTTAGCTCCTACAATGAGCAGTTCTTC
CASSRRTSGRWFSSYNEQFF
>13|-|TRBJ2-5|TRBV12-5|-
TGTGCTAGTGGTGCGGACAGTGGCGAGACCCAGTACTTC
CASGADSGETQYF
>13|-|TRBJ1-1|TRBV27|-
TGTGCCAGCAGTATGAATGTCGGAACTGAAGCTTTCTTT
CASSMNVGTEAFF
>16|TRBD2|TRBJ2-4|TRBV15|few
TGTGCCACCAGCAGTGAGTGGACTAGCGGGTATGGCATTCAGTACTTC
CATSSEWTSGYGIQYF
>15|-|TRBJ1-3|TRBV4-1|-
TGCGCCAGCAGCCAAGCCCCGGTTTGGCCAAACACCATATATTTT
CASSQAPVWPNTIYF
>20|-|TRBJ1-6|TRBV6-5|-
TGTGCCAGCAGTTCCCTCATAGCCGGGACGGAGCCTTTCCGAAATTCACCCCTCCACTTT
CASSSLIAGTEPFRNSPLHF
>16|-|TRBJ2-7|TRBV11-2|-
TGTGCCAGCACCCCTTTGGAGAGGCAAAGCTCCTACGAGCAGTACTTC
CASTPLERQSSYEQYF
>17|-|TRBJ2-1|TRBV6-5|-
TGTGCCAGCAGTTTATACCCCGTGGTCACCTCCTACAATGAGCAGTTCTTC
CASSLYPVVTSYNEQFF
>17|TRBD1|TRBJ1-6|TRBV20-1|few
TGCAGTGCTAGAGATAGGCAGGGGGCATCCTATAATTCACCCCTCCACTTT
CSARDRQGASYNSPLHF
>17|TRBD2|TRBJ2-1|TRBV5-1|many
TGCGCCAGCAGCCTATTAAGTCCGGGACTAGGAACCAATGAGCAGTTCTTC
CASSLLSPGLGTNEQFF
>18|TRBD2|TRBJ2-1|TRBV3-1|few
TGTGCCAGCAGCCAAGATAGGCTAGCGGGGGGCTCCTACAATGAGCAGTTCTTC
CASSQDRLAGGSYNEQFF
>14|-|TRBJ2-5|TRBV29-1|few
TGCAGCGCGGGGCTGGGGCCCTTCCAAGAGACCCAGTACTTC
CSAGLGPFQETQYF
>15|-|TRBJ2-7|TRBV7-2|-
TGTGCCAGCAGCTTAGGTTCAGCCGTTACCTACGAGCAGTACTTC
CASSLGSAVTYEQYF
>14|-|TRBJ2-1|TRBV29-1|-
TGCAGCGCCCTATTGCCACAGGGTAAGAATGAGCGGTTCTTC
CSALLPQGKNERFF
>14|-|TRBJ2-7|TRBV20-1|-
TGCAGTGCTAGAGATGGGACACCCTACAATGAGCAGTACTTC
CSARDGTPYNEQYF
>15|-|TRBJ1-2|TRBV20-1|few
TGCAGTGTCAGGAACCCAGGGCAATCTAACTATGGCTACACCTTC
CSVRNPGQSNYGYTF
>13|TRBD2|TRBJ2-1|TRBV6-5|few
TGTGCCAGCAAGTCAGGAGCGGGAGGCGAGCAGTTCTTC
CASKSGAGGEQFF
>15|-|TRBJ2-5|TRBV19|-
TGTGCCAGTAACCCCGACAGGTTTTCCGGGGGTGAGCAGTACTTC
CASNPDRFSGGEQYF
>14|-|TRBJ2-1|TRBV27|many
TGTGCCAGCAGTCATGAGAGCTCCTACAATGAGCAGTTCTTC
CASSHESSYNEQFF
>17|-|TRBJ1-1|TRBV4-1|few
TGCGCCAGCAGCCCCCGGGGCCTTAACTCTGCGGACACTGAAGCTTTCTTT
CASSPRGLNSADTEAFF
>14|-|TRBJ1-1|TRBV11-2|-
TGTGCCAGCAGCTTAAGATTCGTCGTGGACTCGGCTTTCTTT
CASSLRFVVDSAFF
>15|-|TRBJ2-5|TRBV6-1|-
TGTGCCAGCAGGAACCGATTCATCGGCCAAGAGACCCAGTACTTC
CASRNRFIGQETQYF
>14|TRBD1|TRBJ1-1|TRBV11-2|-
TGTGCCAGCAGCTTCCGACAGGGGGCTACTGAAGCTTTCTTT
CASSFRQGATEAFF
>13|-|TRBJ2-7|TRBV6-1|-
TGTGCCAGCGGAGCGGTAGCCGGCTACGAGCAGTACTTC
CASGAVAGYEQYF
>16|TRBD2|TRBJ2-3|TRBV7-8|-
TGTGCCAGCAGCCCCTTTAGCCGGGGGGTCACAGATACGCAGTATTTT
CASSPFSRGVTDTQYF
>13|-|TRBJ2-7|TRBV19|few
TGTGCCAGTAGTATATTCGGATCCTACGAGCAGTACTTC
CASSIFGSYEQYF
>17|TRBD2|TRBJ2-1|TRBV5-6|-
TGTGCCAGCAGCTTGGAAAGGACTAGCGGAGTCCACAATGAGCAGTTCTTC
CASSLERTSGVHNEQFF
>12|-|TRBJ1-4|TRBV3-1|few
TGTGCCAGCAGCCAAGGGAAAGAAAAACTGTTTTTT
CASSQGKEKLFF
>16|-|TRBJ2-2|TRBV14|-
TGTGCCAGCAGCCAACTTACTAGCCTGGGACGAGGGGAGCTGTTTTTT
CASSQLTSLGRGELFF
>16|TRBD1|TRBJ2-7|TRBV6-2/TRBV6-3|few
TGTGCCAGCAGCTCCACGAGAGGGGGCGCCTGCAATGAGCAGTACTTC
CASSSTRGGACNEQYF
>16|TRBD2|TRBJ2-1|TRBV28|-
TGTGCCAGCAGTATGGGACTAAGGTTACCCTACAATGAGCAGTTCTTC
CASSMGLRLPYNEQFF
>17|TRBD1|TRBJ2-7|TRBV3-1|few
TGTGCCAGCAGCCAAGCGCGACAGGGGGCGAGAGACTGCGAGCAGTACTTC
CASSQARQGARDCEQYF
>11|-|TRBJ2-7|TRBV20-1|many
TGCAGTGCTAGGGGGGTCTACGAGCAGTACTTC
CSARGVYEQYF
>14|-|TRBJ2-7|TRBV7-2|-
TGTGCCAGCAGCCGCGGGGGCCTTGGAGGCGAGCAGTACTTC
CASSRGGLGGEQYF
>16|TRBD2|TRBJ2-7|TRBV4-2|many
TGTGCCAGCAGCCAAGAGAATAGCGGGGTGTACTACGAGCAGTACTTC
CASSQENSGVYYEQYF